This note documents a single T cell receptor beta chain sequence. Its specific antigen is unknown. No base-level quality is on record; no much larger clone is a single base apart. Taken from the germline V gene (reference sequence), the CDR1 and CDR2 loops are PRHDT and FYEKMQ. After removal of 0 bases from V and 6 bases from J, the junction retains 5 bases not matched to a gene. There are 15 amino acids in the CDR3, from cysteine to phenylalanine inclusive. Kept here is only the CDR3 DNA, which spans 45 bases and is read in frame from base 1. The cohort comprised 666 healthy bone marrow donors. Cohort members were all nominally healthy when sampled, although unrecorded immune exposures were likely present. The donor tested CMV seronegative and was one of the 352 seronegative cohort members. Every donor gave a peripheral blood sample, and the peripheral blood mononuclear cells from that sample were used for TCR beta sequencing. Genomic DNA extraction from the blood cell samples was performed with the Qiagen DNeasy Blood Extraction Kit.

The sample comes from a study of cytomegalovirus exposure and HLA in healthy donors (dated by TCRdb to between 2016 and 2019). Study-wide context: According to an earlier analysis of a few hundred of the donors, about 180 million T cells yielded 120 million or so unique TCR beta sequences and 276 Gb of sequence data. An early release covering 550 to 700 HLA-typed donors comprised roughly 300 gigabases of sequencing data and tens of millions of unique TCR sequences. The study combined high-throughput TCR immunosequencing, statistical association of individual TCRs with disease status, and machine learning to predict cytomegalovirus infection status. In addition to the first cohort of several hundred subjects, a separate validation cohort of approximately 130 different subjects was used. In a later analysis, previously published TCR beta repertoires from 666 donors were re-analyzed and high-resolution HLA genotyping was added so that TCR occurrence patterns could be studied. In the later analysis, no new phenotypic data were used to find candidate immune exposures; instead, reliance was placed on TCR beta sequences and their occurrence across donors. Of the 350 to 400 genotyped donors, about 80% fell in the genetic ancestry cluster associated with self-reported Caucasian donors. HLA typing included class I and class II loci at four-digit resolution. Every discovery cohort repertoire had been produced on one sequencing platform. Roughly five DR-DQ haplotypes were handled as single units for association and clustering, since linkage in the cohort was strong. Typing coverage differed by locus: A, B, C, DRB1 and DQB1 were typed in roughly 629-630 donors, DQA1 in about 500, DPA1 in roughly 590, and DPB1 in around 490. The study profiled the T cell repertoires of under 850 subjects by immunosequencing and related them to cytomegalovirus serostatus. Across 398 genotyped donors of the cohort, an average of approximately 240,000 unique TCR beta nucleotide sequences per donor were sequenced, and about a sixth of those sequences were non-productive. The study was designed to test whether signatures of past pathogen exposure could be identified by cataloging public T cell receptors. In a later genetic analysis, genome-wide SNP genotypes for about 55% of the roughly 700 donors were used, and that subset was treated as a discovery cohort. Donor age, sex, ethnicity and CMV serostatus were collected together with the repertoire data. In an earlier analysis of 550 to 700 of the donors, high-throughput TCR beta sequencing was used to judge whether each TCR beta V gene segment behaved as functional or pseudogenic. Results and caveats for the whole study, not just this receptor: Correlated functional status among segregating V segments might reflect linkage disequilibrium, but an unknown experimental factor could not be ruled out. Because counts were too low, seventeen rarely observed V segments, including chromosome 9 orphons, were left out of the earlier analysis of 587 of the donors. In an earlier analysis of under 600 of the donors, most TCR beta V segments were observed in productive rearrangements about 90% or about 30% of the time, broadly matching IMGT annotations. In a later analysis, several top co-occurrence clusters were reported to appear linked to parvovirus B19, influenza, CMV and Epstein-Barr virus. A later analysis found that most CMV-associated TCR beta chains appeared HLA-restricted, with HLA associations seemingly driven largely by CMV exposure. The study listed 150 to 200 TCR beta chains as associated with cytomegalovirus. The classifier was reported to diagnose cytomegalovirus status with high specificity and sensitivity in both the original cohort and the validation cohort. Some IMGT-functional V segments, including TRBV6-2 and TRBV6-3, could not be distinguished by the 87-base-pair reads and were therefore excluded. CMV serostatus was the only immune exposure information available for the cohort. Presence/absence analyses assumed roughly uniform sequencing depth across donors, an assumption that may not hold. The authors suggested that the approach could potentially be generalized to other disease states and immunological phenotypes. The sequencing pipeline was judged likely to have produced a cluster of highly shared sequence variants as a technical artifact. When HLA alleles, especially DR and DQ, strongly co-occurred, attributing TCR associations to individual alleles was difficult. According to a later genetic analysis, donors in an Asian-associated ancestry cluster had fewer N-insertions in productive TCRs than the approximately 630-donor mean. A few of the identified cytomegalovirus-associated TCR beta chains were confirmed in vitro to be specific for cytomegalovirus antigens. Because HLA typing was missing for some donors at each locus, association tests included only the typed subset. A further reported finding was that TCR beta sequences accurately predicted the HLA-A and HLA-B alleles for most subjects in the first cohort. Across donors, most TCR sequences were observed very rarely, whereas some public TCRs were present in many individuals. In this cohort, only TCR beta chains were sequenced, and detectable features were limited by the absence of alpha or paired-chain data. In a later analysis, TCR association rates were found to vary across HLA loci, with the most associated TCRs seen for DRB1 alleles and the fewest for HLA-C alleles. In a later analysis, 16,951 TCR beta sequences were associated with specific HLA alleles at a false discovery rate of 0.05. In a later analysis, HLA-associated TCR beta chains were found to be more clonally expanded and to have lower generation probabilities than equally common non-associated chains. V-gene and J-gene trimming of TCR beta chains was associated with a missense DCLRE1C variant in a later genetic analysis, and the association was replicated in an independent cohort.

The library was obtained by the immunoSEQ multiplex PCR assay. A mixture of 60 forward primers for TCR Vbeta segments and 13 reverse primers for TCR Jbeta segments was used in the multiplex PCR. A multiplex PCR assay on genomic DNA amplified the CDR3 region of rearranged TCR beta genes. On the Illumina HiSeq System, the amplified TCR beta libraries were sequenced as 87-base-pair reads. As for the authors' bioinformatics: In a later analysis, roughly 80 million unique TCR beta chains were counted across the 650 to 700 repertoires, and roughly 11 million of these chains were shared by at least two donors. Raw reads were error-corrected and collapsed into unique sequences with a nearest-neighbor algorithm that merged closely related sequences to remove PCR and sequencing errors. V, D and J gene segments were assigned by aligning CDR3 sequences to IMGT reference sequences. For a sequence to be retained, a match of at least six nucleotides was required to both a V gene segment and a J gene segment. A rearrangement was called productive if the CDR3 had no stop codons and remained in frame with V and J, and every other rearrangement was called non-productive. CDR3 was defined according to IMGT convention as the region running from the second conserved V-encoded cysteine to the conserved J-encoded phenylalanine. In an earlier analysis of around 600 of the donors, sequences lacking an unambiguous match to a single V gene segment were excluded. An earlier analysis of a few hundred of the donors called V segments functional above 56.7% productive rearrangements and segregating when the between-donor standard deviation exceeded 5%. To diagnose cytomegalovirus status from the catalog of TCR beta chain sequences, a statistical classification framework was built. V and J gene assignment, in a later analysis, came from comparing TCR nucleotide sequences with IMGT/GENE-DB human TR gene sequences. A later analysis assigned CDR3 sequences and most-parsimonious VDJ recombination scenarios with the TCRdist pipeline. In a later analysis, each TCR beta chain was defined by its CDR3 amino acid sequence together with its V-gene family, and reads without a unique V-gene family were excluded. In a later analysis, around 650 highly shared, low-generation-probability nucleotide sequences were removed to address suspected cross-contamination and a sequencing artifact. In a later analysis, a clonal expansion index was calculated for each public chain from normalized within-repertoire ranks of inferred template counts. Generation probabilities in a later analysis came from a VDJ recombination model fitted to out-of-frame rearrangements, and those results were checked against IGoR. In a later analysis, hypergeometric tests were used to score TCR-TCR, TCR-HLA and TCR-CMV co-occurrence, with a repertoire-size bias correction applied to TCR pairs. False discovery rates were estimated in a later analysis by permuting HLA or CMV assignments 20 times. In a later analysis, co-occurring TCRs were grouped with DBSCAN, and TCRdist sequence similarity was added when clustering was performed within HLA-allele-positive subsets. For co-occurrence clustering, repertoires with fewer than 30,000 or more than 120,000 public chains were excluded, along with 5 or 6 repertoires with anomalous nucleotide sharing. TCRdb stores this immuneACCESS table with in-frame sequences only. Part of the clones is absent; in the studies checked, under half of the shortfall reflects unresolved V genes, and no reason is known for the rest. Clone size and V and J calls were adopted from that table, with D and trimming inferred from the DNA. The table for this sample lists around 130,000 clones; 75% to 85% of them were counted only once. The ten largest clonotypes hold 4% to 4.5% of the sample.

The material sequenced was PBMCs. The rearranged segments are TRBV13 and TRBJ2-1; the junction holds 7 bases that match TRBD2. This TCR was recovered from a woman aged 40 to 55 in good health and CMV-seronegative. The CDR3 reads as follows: CASSLGAGVGNEQFF. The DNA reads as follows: TGTGCCAGCAGCTTAGGTGCGGGAGTCGGCAATGAGCAGTTCTTC.